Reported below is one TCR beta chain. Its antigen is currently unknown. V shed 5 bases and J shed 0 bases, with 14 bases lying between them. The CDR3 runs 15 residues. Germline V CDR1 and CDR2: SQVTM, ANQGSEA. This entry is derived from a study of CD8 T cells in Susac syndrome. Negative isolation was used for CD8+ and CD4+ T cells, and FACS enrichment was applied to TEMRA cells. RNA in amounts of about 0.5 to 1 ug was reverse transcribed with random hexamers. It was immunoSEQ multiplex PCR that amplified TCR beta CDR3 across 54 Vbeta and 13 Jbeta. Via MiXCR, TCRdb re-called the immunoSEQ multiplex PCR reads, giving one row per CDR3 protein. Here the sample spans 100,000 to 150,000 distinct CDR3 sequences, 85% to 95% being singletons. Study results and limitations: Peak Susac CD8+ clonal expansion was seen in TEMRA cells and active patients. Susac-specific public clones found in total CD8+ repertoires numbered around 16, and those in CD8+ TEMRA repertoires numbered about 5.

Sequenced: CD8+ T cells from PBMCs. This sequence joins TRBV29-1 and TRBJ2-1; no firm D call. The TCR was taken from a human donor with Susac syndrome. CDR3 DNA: TGCAGCGTTTTCACCAGGAAGAGCTCCTACAATGAGCAGTTCTTC. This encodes CSVFTRKSSYNEQFF.